One T cell receptor (beta chain) is described in this entry. Generated by immunoSEQ multiplex PCR, the TCRdb table keeps only in-frame clones and is missing some. Among more than 60,000 clones, 90% were seen once, and the ten largest hold 5.5% to 7%. The data originate from a study of control samples from healthy donors and cancer patients. This CDR3 region has 12 residues. V was shortened by 0 bases and J by 10 bases, with 10 bases between the two germline ends. The germline gives CDR1 SGHNT, CDR2 YYREEE (reference sequence). The chain has TRBV5-4 and TRBJ1-1; a weak D match, TRBD1 (6 bases). Sequencing was done on a sample of PBMCs. The receptor's source is a man in his sixties with colorectal cancer. The chain's CDR3 is CASSLDRTVAFF. Written as DNA, the CDR3 is TGTGCCAGCAGCTTGGATAGGACAGTAGCTTTCTTT.